The present entry profiles one T cell receptor beta chain with its context. The antigen remains unidentified. TCRdb re-called the reads with MiXCR, one entry per CDR3 protein. Of about 920,000 distinct CDR3 sequences in the sample, roughly 30% were seen once. The data were obtained in a study of T cell repertoires in cytomegalovirus infection. Study results and limitations: Across the ex vivo response, the dominant clonotypes were HLA-C-restricted CMV-specific TCR beta clonotypes.

Germline V lookup: CDR1 SEHNR, CDR2 FQNEAQ (reference sequence). The CDR3 runs to 15 residues. The trim removed 5 bases at V and 2 bases at J, leaving 7 bases unmatched. The clonotype comes from a human donor in good health (CMV status not recorded). Some clones in this sample may be carry-over from other donors' samples. The V call is TRBV7-9, the J call TRBJ1-1; TRBD1 matches at 8 bases. This specimen consisted of cultured CD8+ T cells from PBMCs, obtained from culture after CMV antigen stimulation. The CDR3 here is CASSARQGPNTEAFF. The CDR3 bases are TGTGCCAGCAGCGCCCGACAGGGGCCCAACACTGAAGCTTTCTTT. The whole variable domain, filled in from reference TRBV7-9 and TRBJ1-1, reads DTGVSQNPRHKITKRGQNVTFRCDPISEHNRLYWYRQTLGQGPEFLTYFQNEAQLEKSRLLSDRFSAERPKGSFSTLEIQRTEQGDSAMYLCASSARQGPNTEAFFGQGTRLTVV.